The sequence of this T cell receptor beta chain was determined in a study of monozygotic twins with inflammatory bowel disease. Eight separate reactions per sample served to make cDNA. TCRdb reprocessed the 5' RACE reads, with one entry per CDR3 protein and no DNA. The sample yields some 200,000 distinct CDR3 sequences, of which the top ten take up under 8.5%. Germline V gene lookup returns CDR1 SNHLY and CDR2 FYNNEI. The CDR3 sequence is 16 residues long. This chain joins TRBV2 and TRBJ1-2. The specimen sequenced was blood. The clonotype originates from a human donor with ulcerative colitis or Crohn's disease, or a healthy co-twin of an affected twin (not recorded which). The CDR3 here is CASSANPGLANYGYTF.